Included here is one T cell receptor (beta chain) sequence, with context. The target antigen is unknown. The data are from a study of T cell repertoires in cytomegalovirus infection. Study-wide context: Public TCR beta signatures marked donors with CMV infection and the matching HLA.

TCRdb re-called the reads through MiXCR, storing one row per CDR3 protein. The table has 250,000 to 400,000 distinct CDR3 sequences, around a quarter seen once. CDR3 length equals 14 residues. The germline V gene encodes CDR1 SEHNR and CDR2 FQNEAQ (reference sequence). The V segment lost 5 bases and the J segment 4 bases; nucleotides outside the gene matches: 4. The chain is built from TRBV7-9 and TRBJ2-2, with 7 bases fitting TRBD1. The receptor was derived from a human donor in good health (CMV status not recorded). Some clones in this sample may be carry-over from other donors' samples. The specimen was cultured PBMCs, collected from culture after CMV antigen stimulation. The DNA of the CDR3 is TGTGCCAGCAGCAAGGCAGGGGGCACCGGGGAGCTGTTTTTT. Translation gives CASSKAGGTGELFF.